These T cell receptor beta chains were read from a single sample in a study of blood T cells in healthy people across ages. TCRdb independently ran MiXCR on the 5' RACE reads; one entry per CDR3 protein. The table lists roughly 730,000 distinct CDR3 sequences, about 56% of them singletons. Sequences were obtained from blood. The receptors come from a man in his forties in good health. Each CDR3 is given with its conserved first and last residue. The D gene is left open where the match is weak. Clone size is given for some rows only: seen once, a few or many times, or a class if the clone is expanded.

v_call: TRBV20-1; j_call: TRBJ2-7; d_call: TRBD2; clone_size: once; cdr3_aa: CSARDPREAHPPEQYF; cdr3_nt: TGCAGTGCTAGAGATCCCCGGGAGGCCCACCCCCCCGAGCAGTACTTC
v_call: TRBV7-2; j_call: TRBJ1-5; d_call: TRBD1; clone_size: few; cdr3_aa: CASSMTGTNQPQHF; cdr3_nt: TGTGCCAGCAGCATGACAGGGACGAATCAGCCCCAGCATTTT
v_call: TRBV7-8; j_call: TRBJ2-7; d_call: TRBD1; clone_size: .; cdr3_aa: CASSLGQWGSYEQYF; cdr3_nt: TGTGCCAGCAGCCTGGGACAGTGGGGCTCCTACGAGCAGTACTTC
v_call: TRBV29-1; j_call: TRBJ1-1; d_call: .; clone_size: .; cdr3_aa: CSVGALEAFF; cdr3_nt: TGCAGCGTTGGGGCCCTTGAAGCTTTCTTT
v_call: TRBV11-2; j_call: TRBJ2-2; d_call: .; clone_size: .; cdr3_aa: CASSPGWENTGELFF; cdr3_nt: TGTGCCAGCAGTCCTGGTTGGGAGAACACCGGGGAGCTGTTTTTT
v_call: TRBV7-9; j_call: TRBJ2-1; d_call: TRBD2; clone_size: few; cdr3_aa: CASSQLAGGRSYNEQFF; cdr3_nt: TGTGCCAGCAGCCAATTAGCGGGGGGTCGCTCCTACAATGAGCAGTTCTTC
v_call: TRBV11-2; j_call: TRBJ2-5; d_call: TRBD2; clone_size: few; cdr3_aa: CASSPLGSGSKERGTQYF; cdr3_nt: TGTGCCAGCAGCCCCCTCGGTAGCGGGAGTAAAGAGAGGGGGACCCAGTACTTC
v_call: TRBV18; j_call: TRBJ2-7; d_call: .; clone_size: .; cdr3_aa: CASSGGRSPYEQYF; cdr3_nt: TGTGCCAGCTCAGGGGGACGTTCTCCCTACGAGCAGTACTTC
v_call: TRBV4-1; j_call: TRBJ2-5; d_call: .; clone_size: few; cdr3_aa: CASSRETQGSGQETQYF; cdr3_nt: TGCGCCAGCAGCCGAGAGACCCAGGGTTCAGGCCAAGAGACCCAGTACTTC
v_call: TRBV20-1; j_call: TRBJ2-5; d_call: .; clone_size: .; cdr3_aa: CSVRDTGSQEPQYF; cdr3_nt: TGCAGTGTTAGAGATACCGGGTCCCAAGAGCCCCAGTACTTC